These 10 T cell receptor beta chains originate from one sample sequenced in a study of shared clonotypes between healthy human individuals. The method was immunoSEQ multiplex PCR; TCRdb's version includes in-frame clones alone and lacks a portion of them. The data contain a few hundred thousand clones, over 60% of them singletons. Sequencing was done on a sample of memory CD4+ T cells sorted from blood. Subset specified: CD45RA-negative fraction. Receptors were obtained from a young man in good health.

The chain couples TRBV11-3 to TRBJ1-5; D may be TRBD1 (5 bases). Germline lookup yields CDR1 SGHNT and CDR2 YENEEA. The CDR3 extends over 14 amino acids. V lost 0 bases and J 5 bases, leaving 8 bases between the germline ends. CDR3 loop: CASSLDRDDQPQHF. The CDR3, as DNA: TGTGCCAGCAGCTTAGACAGGGACGATCAGCCCCAGCATTTT.

The CDR3 here is CASSHTGRQTDAYEQYF. The CDR3, as DNA: TGTGCCAGCAGTCACACGGGTAGACAGACGGACGCCTACGAGCAGTACTTC. The genes are TRBV7-9 and TRBJ2-7; weak D call: TRBD1 (5 bases). This CDR3 comprises 17 residues. The ends were cut back, 6 bases at V and 2 bases at J, with 23 bases in the middle. Germline CDR1 is SEHNR and CDR2 is FQNEAQ (reference sequence).

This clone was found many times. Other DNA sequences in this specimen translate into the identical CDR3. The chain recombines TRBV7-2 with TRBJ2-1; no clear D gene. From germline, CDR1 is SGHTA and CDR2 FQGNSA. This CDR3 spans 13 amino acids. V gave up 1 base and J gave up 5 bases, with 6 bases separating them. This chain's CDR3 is CASSLGQNNEQFF. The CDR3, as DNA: TGTGCCAGCAGCTTAGGCCAGAACAATGAGCAGTTCTTC.

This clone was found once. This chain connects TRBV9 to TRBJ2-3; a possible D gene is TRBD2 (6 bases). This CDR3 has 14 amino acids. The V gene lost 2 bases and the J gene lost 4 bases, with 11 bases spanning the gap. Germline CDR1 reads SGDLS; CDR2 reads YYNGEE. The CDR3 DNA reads TGTGCCAGCAGCGTGGGACTTATCCCAGATACGCAGTATTTT. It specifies CASSVGLIPDTQYF.

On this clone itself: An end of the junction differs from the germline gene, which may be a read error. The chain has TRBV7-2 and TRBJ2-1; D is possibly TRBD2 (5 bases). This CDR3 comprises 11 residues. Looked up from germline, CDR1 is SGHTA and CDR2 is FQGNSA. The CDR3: CASSSGLGSVF. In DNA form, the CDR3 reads TGTGCCAGCAGCTCCGGACTGGGTTCGGTCTTC.

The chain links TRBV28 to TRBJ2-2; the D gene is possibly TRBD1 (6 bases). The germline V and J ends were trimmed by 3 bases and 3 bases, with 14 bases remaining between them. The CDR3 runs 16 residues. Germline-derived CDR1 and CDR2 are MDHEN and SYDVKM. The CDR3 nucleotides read TGTGCCAGCAGTTTGGTCGGCAGGGGTCACACCGGGGAGCTGTTTTTT. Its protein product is CASSLVGRGHTGELFF.

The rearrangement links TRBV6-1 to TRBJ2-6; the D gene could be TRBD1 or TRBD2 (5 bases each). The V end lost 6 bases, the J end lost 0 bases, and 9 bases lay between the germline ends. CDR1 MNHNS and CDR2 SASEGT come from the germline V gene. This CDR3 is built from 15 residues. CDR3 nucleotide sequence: TGTGCCAGCAGCGGAGGACACTCTGGGGCCAACGTCCTGACTTTC. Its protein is CASSGGHSGANVLTF.

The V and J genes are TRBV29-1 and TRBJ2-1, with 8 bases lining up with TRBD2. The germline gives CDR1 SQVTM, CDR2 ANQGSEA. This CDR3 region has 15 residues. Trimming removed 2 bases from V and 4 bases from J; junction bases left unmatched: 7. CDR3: CSVERLAGKYNEQFF. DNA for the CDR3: TGCAGCGTTGAACGGCTAGCGGGCAAATACAATGAGCAGTTCTTC.

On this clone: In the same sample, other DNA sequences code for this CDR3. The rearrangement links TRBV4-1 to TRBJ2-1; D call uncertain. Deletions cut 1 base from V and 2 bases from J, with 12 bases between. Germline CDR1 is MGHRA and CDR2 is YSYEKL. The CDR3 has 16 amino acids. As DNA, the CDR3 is TGCGCCAGCAGCCAAGTAGACCTAGTAACCTACAATGAGCAGTTCTTC. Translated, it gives CASSQVDLVTYNEQFF.

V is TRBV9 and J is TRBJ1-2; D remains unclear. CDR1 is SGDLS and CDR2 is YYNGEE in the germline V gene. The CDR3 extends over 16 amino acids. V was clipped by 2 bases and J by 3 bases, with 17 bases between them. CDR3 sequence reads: CASSVLDTDTHYGYTF. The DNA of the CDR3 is TGTGCCAGCAGCGTGCTCGATACCGATACTCACTATGGCTACACCTTC.